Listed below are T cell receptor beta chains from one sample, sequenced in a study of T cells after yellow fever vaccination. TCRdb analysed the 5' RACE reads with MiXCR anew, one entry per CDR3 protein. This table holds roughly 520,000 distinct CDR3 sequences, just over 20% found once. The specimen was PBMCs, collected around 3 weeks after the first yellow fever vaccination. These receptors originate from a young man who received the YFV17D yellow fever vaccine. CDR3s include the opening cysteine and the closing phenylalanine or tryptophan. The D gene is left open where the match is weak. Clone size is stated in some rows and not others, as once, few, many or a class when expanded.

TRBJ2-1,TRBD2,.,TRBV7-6,TGTGCCAGCAGCTTAGGGCCGCTAGCGGGGGGCCGTGAGCAGTTCTTC,CASSLGPLAGGREQFF
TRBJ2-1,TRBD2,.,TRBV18,TGTGCCAGCTCTCCACGGGGACTAGCCTACAATGAGCAGTTCTTC,CASSPRGLAYNEQFF
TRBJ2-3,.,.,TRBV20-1,TGCAGTGCTAGGGTTCGGCAAGTGGATACGCAGTATTTT,CSARVRQVDTQYF
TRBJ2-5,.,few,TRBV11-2,TGTGCCAGCAGCTTACAGATTGAAGAGACCCAGTACTTC,CASSLQIEETQYF
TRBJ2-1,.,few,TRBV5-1,TGCGCCAGCGCCTGGGGTAGCGGTCTTGGTGAGCAGTTCTTC,CASAWGSGLGEQFF
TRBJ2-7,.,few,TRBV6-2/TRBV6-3,TGTGCCAGCAGTTACTCGACTACTCACGAGCAGTACTTC,CASSYSTTHEQYF
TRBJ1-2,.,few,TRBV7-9,TGTGCCAGCATACGATCCCCCCGAGGGTATGGCTACACCTTC,CASIRSPRGYGYTF
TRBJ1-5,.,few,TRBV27,TGTGCCAGCACAGACAGGCCCAATCAGCCCCAGCATTTT,CASTDRPNQPQHF
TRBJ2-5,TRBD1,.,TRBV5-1,TGCGCCAGCAGCTTGGGGTCCAGGGGGCAAGAGACCCAGTACTTC,CASSLGSRGQETQYF
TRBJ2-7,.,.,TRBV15,TGTGCCACCAGCAGGCGAGCAGGTTTCGAGCAGTACTTC,CATSRRAGFEQYF
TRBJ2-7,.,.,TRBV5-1,TGCGCCAGCAGCTTGGGTGTCTTGGGGTTACGCGAGCAGTACTTC,CASSLGVLGLREQYF